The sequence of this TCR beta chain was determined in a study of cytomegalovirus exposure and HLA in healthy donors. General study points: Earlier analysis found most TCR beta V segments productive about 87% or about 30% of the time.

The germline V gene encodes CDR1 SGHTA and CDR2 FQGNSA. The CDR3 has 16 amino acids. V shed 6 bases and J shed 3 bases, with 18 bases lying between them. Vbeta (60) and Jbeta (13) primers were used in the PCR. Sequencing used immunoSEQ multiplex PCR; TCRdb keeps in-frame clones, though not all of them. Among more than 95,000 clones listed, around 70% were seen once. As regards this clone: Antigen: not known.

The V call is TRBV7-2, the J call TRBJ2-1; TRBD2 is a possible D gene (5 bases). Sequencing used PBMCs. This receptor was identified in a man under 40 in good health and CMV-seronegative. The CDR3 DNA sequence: TGTGCCAGCAGACAGAGGGCTAGCACATACTACAATGAGCAGTTCTTC. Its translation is CASRQRASTYYNEQFF.